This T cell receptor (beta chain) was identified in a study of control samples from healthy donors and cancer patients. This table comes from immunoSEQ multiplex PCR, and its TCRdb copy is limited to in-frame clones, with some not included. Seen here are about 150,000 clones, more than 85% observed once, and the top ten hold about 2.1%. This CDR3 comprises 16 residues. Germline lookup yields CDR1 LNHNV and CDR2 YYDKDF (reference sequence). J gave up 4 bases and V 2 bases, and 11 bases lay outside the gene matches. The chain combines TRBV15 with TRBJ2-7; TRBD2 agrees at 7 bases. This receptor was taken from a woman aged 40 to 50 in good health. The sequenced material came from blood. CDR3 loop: CATSRSSQRDLYEQYF. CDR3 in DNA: TGTGCCACCAGCAGATCCTCCCAGCGGGACCTTTACGAGCAGTACTTC.